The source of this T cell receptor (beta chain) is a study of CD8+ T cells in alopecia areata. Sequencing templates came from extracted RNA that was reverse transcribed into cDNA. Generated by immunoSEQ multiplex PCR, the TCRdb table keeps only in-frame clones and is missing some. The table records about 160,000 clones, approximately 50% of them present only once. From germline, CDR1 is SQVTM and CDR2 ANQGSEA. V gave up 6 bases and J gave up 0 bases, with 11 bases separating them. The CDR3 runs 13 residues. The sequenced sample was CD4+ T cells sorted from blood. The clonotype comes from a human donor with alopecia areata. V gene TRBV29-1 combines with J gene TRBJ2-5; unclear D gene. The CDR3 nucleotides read TGCAGCGTGAACACAAACTACCAAGAGACCCAGTACTTC. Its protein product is CSVNTNYQETQYF.